This T cell receptor beta chain stems from a study of cytomegalovirus exposure and HLA in healthy donors. PCR primers comprised 60 Vbeta and 13 Jbeta primers. This table comes from immunoSEQ multiplex PCR, and its TCRdb copy is limited to in-frame clones, with some not included. The sample data list 65,000 to 90,000 clones. V lost 4 bases, J lost 5 bases, and 3 bases stayed unmatched. The germline gives CDR1 SGHTA, CDR2 FQGNSA. The length of the CDR3 is 13 residues. Sequenced input: PBMCs. The sequence came from a female donor in good health and CMV-seropositive. The J gene is TRBJ2-5, the V gene TRBV7-2; 8 nucleotides match TRBD1. In DNA form, the CDR3 reads TGTGCCAGCAGCTCCGACAGGGGTGAGACCCAGTACTTC. Its translation is CASSSDRGETQYF.